The 25 T cell receptor beta chains below come from one sample, sequenced in a study of Graves' ophthalmopathy and Graves' hyperthyroidism. Amplification of TCR beta CDR3 regions used RNA transcripts. Scientists carried out first-round RT-PCR using HTBI primers and then a second-round multiplex PCR. TCRdb redid the calling of the multiplex PCR reads with MiXCR, one entry per CDR3 protein. This table has 500,000 to 600,000 distinct CDR3 sequences, about 40% appearing once. Sequencing used peripheral blood or thyroid tissue (not recorded which). These receptors were collected from an adult man with Graves' hyperthyroidism.

To note about this clonotype: It may be a read error: a sequence one base away is much more abundant. This chain uses TRBV7-9 with TRBJ1-1, with D uncertain. Per germline, CDR1 SEHNR and CDR2 FQNEAQ (reference sequence). Between the trimmed V and J ends, which lost 1 base and 7 bases, there was a span of 7 bases. The CDR3 consists of 12 residues. The CDR3 spells CASSLGAIEAFF. CDR3 sequence (DNA): TGTGCCAGCAGCTTAGGGGCAATTGAAGCTTTCTTT.

The chain couples TRBV7-3 to TRBJ2-2; 9 nucleotides align to TRBD2. Trimming took 6 bases from V and 5 from J; bases not matched to a gene: 10. This CDR3 has 16 residues. Per the germline V gene, CDR1 is SGHTA and CDR2 is FQGTGA. CDR3 loop: CASRRAGGPGTGELFF. The CDR3 coding sequence is TGTGCCAGCAGACGCGCGGGAGGGCCAGGAACCGGGGAGCTGTTTTTT.

Ten or more counts support this clonotype. The gene calls are TRBV9 and TRBJ1-1; no reliable D call. Germline values: CDR1 SGDLS, CDR2 YYNGEE. The CDR3 runs to 13 residues. V was trimmed by 0 bases and J by 1 base, leaving 4 bases between them. The CDR3 DNA sequence: TGTGCCAGCAGCGTAGGGGCGAACACTGAAGCTTTCTTT. This sequence encodes CASSVGANTEAFF.

This clonotype was seen a few times. The J gene is TRBJ2-7, the V gene TRBV12-5; D call uncertain. V was shortened by 0 bases and J by 3 bases, with 15 bases between the two germline ends. Germline assignment: CDR1 LGHNT and CDR2 FRNRAP. CDR3 size: 16 residues. The CDR3 DNA reads TGTGCTAGTGGTTTGGTACTGGGCAGCACCCACTACGAGCAGTACTTC. This encodes CASGLVLGSTHYEQYF.

This clonotype has only one observation. The chain links TRBV7-3 to TRBJ1-2; TRBD1 agrees at 12 bases. The CDR3 sequence is 16 residues long. Germline V CDR1 and CDR2: SGHTA, FQGTGA. Germline trimming cut 3 bases from V and 3 bases from J; bases unmatched to any gene: 5. CDR3: CASSFRDRGPYYGYTF. The CDR3 DNA is TGTGCCAGCAGCTTCCGGGACAGGGGGCCGTACTATGGCTACACCTTC.

Details on this clonotype: It may be a read error: a sequence one base away is much more abundant. The J gene is TRBJ1-2, the V gene TRBV20-1; D possibly corresponds to TRBD1 (6 bases). CDR1 and CDR2 (germline): DFQATT, SNEGSKA (reference sequence). CDR3 length equals 15 residues. The CDR3 DNA follows: TGCAGTGCCCAGGGGCCGTCTGAATGGGTCTATGGCCACACCTTC. It specifies CSAQGPSEWVYGHTF.

The chain couples TRBV20-1 to TRBJ1-6; no definite D call. The V gene lost 3 bases and the J gene lost 3 bases, with 18 bases spanning the gap. The V gene's germline CDR1 is DFQATT and CDR2 SNEGSKA (reference sequence). The CDR3 runs 17 residues. As DNA, the CDR3 is TGCAGTGCTAGCAGTGCAAAAGCGGGAGTCTATAATTCACCCCTCCACTTT. Its translation: CSASSAKAGVYNSPLHF.

The genes are TRBV6-5 and TRBJ2-3; no clear D gene. V was cut by 2 bases and J by 6 bases, with 9 bases left in between. Germline CDR1 MNHEY, CDR2 SVGAGI. The CDR3 runs to 13 residues. For the CDR3, the DNA is TGTGCCAGCAGTTACAGGGTATCTGATACGCAGTATTTT. Amino acids: CASSYRVSDTQYF.

There are many counts of this clonotype. V and J are TRBV7-2 and TRBJ1-3; the match to TRBD1 covers 10 bases. V dropped 6 bases and J dropped 4; count of bases not matched to a gene: 3. Germline CDR1 and CDR2: SGHTA and FQGNSA. The CDR3 is made up of 14 amino acids. CDR3 region: CASRETGGGNTIYF. CDR3 coding DNA: TGTGCCAGCAGAGAGACAGGGGGCGGAAACACCATATATTTT.

In regard to this clonotype: This sequence may be a read error, since a much larger clone differs from it by one base. This chain connects TRBV20-1 to TRBJ2-2; D uncertain. The germline gives CDR1 DFQATT, CDR2 SNEGSKA (reference sequence). The ends were cut back, 5 bases at V and 4 bases at J, with 17 bases in the middle. CDR3 size: 15 residues. Here the CDR3 DNA reads TGCAGTGCTCCGTCTCTCTTAATTAGCACCGGGGAGCTGTTTTTT. Its protein is CSAPSLLISTGELFF.

This clonotype was seen a handful of times. Here the CDR3 DNA reads TGTGCCAGCAGTTTACGGGGGGCGCGGGGTGAAGCTTTCTTT. It encodes CASSLRGARGEAFF. The rearrangement uses TRBV12-3 or TRBV12-4 and TRBJ1-1; perhaps TRBD1 as D (6 bases). V was cut by 2 bases and J by 7 bases, with 14 bases left in between. CDR3 size: 14 residues.

This clonotype showed up just a few times. The J gene is TRBJ1-6, the V gene TRBV6-6; D is undetermined. V lost 6 bases and J 8 bases, leaving 17 bases between the germline ends. CDR1 and CDR2 from the germline V gene are MNHNY and SVGAGI (reference sequence). The CDR3 consists of 15 residues. The chain's CDR3 is CASRATRVTDSPLHF. The CDR3 DNA reads as TGTGCCAGCAGGGCAACTAGGGTGACGGATTCACCCCTCCACTTT.

V and J are TRBV5-1 and TRBJ1-3; weak D call: TRBD1 (5 bases). Trimming removed 4 bases at V and 0 bases at J, with 11 bases between. Germline V gives CDR1 SGHRS, CDR2 YFSETQ. The CDR3 covers 15 residues. CDR3 sequence reads: CASSVGGSSGNTIYF. The CDR3 coding sequence is TGCGCCAGCAGCGTCGGGGGGAGCTCTGGAAACACCATATATTTT.

Only a few counts were recorded for this clonotype. The rearrangement joins TRBV6-2 or TRBV6-3 to TRBJ1-1; no clear D. Germline loops: CDR1 MNHEY, CDR2 SVGEGT. This CDR3 is 12 amino acids long. Between the trimmed V and J ends, which lost 5 bases and 5 bases, there was a span of 9 bases. CDR3 residues: CASSVSRTEAFF. CDR3 DNA sequence: TGTGCCAGCAGTGTATCTAGAACTGAAGCTTTCTTT.

This clonotype was counted at least ten times. The chain recombines TRBV4-1 with TRBJ1-5; 10 positions agree with TRBD1. Germline lookup yields CDR1 MGHRA and CDR2 YSYEKL. This CDR3 has 17 amino acids. V shed 3 bases, J shed 2 bases, and the junction held 7 bases outside the gene matches. The CDR3: CASSHGQGGLGNQPQHF. For the CDR3, the DNA is TGCGCCAGCAGCCACGGACAGGGGGGATTAGGCAATCAGCCCCAGCATTTT.

The rearrangement uses TRBV7-2 and TRBJ2-2, with 9 bases that match TRBD2. This CDR3 has 16 residues. CDR1 SGHTA and CDR2 FQGNSA come from the germline V gene. With V trimmed by 2 bases and J by 2 bases, 3 bases remained unmatched. The CDR3 sequence: CASSLRLAVNTGELFF. The CDR3 DNA sequence: TGTGCCAGCAGCTTAAGACTAGCGGTTAACACCGGGGAGCTGTTTTTT. Full variable domain (missing parts from reference TRBV7-2 and TRBJ2-2): GAGVSQSPSNKVTEKGKDVELRCDPISGHTALYWYRQSLGQGLEFLIYFQGNSAPDKSGLPSDRFSAERTGGSVSTLTIQRTQQEDSAVYLCASSLRLAVNTGELFFGEGSRLTVL.

The sample holds a few counts of this clonotype. The chain carries TRBV19 and TRBJ1-5, with 7 bases aligning to TRBD1. The CDR3 sequence is 16 residues long. Per germline, CDR1 LNHDA and CDR2 SQIVND (reference sequence). Losses at the gene ends were 2 bases for V and 6 bases for J; bases not matched to a gene: 10. Here the CDR3 DNA reads TGTGCCAGTAGTATAAAGGGGCAGGGGGTAGGTCAGCCCCAGCATTTT. It specifies CASSIKGQGVGQPQHF.

The chain recombines TRBV29-1 with TRBJ2-3, with D possibly matching TRBD2 (7 bases). Germline CDR1 reads SQVTM; CDR2 reads ANQGSEA. This CDR3 region has 17 residues. V lost 6 bases, J lost 3 bases, and 25 bases lay in between. CDR3 nucleotide sequence: TGCAGCGTGGTCCCCTCTGGCGGGGGCGGGACGACAGATACGCAGTATTTT. It codes for CSVVPSGGGGTTDTQYF.

This clonotype was detected many times. This chain joins TRBV4-1 and TRBJ1-6, with TRBD1 as a possible D gene (6 bases). V lost 0 bases and J 8 bases, leaving 14 bases between the germline ends. The CDR3 length is 16 residues. Germline lookup yields CDR1 MGHRA and CDR2 YSYEKL. The chain's CDR3 is CASSQDPGGAYSPLHF. The CDR3, as DNA: TGCGCCAGCAGCCAAGATCCCGGGGGGGCGTATTCACCCCTCCACTTT.

This clonotype was found a few times. The rearrangement links TRBV2 to TRBJ2-7; D possibly corresponds to TRBD1 (5 bases). The germline V gene encodes CDR1 SNHLY and CDR2 FYNNEI. Trimming cost V 6 bases and J 2 bases, with 17 bases left between them. The length of the CDR3 is 15 residues. The CDR3 here is CASSARVDPPYEQYF. The CDR3 bases are TGTGCCAGCAGCGCCAGGGTCGACCCTCCCTACGAGCAGTACTTC.

The chain recombines TRBV5-6 with TRBJ2-5; D is possibly TRBD2 (5 bases). This CDR3 is 15 amino acids long. V lost 4 bases and J 3 bases, leaving 16 bases between the germline ends. Germline V lookup: CDR1 SGHDT, CDR2 YYEEEE. This CDR3 reads CASSGGANGEETQYF. In DNA form, the CDR3 reads TGTGCCAGCAGCGGCGGAGCCAACGGGGAAGAGACCCAGTACTTC.

The table lists this clonotype with many counts. The V and J genes are TRBV2 and TRBJ2-7; TRBD1 might be the D (5 bases). V gave up 3 bases and J gave up 1 base, with 10 bases separating them. CDR1 and CDR2 from the germline V gene are SNHLY and FYNNEI. The CDR3 is made up of 14 amino acids. CDR3 sequence: CASSEFQGSYEQYF. As DNA, the CDR3 is TGTGCCAGCAGTGAGTTTCAGGGTTCCTACGAGCAGTACTTC.

The chain is built from TRBV7-9 and TRBJ2-2; D perhaps matches TRBD1 (6 bases). CDR3 length: 15 residues. V lost 0 bases and J lost 6, with 11 bases in between. The germline V gene encodes CDR1 SEHNR and CDR2 FQNEAQ (reference sequence). In nucleotides, the CDR3 is TGTGCCAGCAGCTTAGCTCAGGGGTCGGCCGGGGAGCTGTTTTTT. Translating gives CASSLAQGSAGELFF.

In its sample, this clonotype was seen a few times. The chain recombines TRBV7-9 with TRBJ2-6, with TRBD1 as a possible D gene (6 bases). The germline V and J ends were trimmed by 1 base and 3 bases, with 10 bases remaining between them. From germline, CDR1 is SEHNR and CDR2 FQNEAQ (reference sequence). The CDR3 length is 16 residues. The CDR3 DNA is TGTGCCAGCAGCTTAGGACCAGGGGTTGGGGCCAACGTCCTGACTTTC. Residues: CASSLGPGVGANVLTF.

This chain links TRBV9 with TRBJ1-4; D uncertain. Trimming pared 7 bases from V and 8 bases from J, leaving 21 bases between. This CDR3 comprises 15 residues. In germline, CDR1 is SGDLS, CDR2 YYNGEE. This chain's CDR3 is CASSRDRGDREKLFF. DNA for the CDR3: TGTGCCAGCTCACGCGACCGCGGAGACCGAGAAAAACTGTTTTTT.